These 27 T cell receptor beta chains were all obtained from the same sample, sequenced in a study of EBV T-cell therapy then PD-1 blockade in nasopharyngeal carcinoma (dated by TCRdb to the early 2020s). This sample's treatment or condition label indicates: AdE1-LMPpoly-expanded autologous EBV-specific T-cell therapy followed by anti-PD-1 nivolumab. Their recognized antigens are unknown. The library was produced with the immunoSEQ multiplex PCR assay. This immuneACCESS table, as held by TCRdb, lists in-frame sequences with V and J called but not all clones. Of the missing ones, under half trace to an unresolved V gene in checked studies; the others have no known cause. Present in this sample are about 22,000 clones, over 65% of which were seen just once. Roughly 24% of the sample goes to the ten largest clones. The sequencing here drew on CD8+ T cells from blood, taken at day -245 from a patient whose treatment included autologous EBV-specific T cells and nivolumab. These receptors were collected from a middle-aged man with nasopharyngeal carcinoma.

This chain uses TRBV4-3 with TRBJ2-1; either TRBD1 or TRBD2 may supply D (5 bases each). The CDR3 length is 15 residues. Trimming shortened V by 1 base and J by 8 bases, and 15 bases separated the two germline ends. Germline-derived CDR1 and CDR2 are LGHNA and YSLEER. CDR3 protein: CASSQAAAGTHEQFF. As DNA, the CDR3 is TGCGCCAGCAGCCAAGCTGCTGCAGGGACCCATGAGCAGTTCTTC.

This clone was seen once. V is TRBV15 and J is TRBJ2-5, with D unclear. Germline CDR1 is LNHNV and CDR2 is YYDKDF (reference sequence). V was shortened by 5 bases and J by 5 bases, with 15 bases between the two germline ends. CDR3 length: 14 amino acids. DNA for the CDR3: TGTGCCACCAGCGGCCCTTCTAGTCAGGAGACCCAGTACTTC. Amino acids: CATSGPSSQETQYF.

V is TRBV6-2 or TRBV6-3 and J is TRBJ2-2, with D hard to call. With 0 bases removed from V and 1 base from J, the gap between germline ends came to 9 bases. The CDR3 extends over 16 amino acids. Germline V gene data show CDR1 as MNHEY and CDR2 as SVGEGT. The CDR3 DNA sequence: TGTGCCAGCAGTTACTCGACCCCTCAGAACACCGGGGAGCTGTTTTTT. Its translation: CASSYSTPQNTGELFF.

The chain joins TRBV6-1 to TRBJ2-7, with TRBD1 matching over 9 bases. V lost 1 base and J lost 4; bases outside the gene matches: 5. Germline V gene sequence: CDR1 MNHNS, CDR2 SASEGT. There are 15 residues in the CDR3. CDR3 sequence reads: CASSEGTGDPYEQYF. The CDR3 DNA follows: TGTGCCAGCAGTGAAGGGACAGGGGACCCTTACGAGCAGTACTTC.

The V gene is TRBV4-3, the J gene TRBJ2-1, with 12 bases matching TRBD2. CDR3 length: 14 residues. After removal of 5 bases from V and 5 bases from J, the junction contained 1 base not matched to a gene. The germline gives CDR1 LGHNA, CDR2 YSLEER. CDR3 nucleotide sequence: TGCGCCAGCAGCGGACTAGCGGGGAACAATGAGCAGTTCTTC. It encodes CASSGLAGNNEQFF.

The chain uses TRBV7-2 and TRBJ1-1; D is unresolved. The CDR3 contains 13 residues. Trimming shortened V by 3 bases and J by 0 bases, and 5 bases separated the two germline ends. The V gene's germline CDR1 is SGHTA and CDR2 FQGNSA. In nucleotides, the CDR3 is TGTGCCAGCAGCTTGACGTTGAACACTGAAGCTTTCTTT. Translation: CASSLTLNTEAFF.

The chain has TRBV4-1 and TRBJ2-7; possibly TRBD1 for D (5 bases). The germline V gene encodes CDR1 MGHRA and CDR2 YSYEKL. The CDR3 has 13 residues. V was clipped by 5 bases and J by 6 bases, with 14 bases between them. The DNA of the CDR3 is TGCGCCAGCAGCGTAATAACAGGCCCCGAGCAGTACTTC. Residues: CASSVITGPEQYF.

The CDR3 DNA reads TGTGCCAGCAGCCCACTCGGGAACAGGAATGAAAAACTGTTTTTT. Amino acid sequence: CASSPLGNRNEKLFF. The chain is built from TRBV6-5 and TRBJ1-4; the D gene is possibly TRBD1 (5 bases). The CDR3 has 15 residues. V was cut by 6 bases and J by 5 bases, with 16 bases left in between. CDR1 and CDR2 from the germline V gene are MNHEY and SVGAGI.

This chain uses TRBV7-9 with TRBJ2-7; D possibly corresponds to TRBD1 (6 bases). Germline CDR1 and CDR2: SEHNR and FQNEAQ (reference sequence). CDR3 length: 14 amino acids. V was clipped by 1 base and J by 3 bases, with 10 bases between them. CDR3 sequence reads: CASSLDRVFYEQYF. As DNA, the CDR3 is TGTGCCAGCAGCTTAGACAGGGTATTCTACGAGCAGTACTTC.

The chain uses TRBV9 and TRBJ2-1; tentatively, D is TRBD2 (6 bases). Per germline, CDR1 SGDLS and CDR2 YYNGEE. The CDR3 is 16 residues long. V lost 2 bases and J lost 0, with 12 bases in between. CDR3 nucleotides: TGTGCCAGCAGCGTTCGGAGGGAAGACTCCTACAATGAGCAGTTCTTC. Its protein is CASSVRREDSYNEQFF.

The CDR3: CASSAPPGQGLSETQYF. The CDR3 region has the DNA TGTGCCAGCAGCGCCCCCCCGGGACAGGGTTTGTCGGAGACCCAGTACTTC. The V call is TRBV9, the J call TRBJ2-5; TRBD1 matches 9 bases. This CDR3 has 17 amino acids. Per germline, CDR1 SGDLS and CDR2 YYNGEE. Trimming cost V 3 bases and J 5 bases; bases outside gene matches: 14.

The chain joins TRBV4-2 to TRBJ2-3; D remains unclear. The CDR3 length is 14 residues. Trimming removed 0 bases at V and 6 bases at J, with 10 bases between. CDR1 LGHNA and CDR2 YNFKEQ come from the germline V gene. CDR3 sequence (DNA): TGTGCCAGCAGCCAAGAAAGCAACGGGGATACGCAGTATTTT. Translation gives CASSQESNGDTQYF.

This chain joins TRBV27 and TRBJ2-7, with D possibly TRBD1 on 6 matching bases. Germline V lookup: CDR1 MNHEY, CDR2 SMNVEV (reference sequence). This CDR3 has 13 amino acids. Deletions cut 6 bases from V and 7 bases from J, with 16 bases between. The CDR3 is CASSPRTALEQYF. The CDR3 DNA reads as TGTGCCAGCAGCCCCAGGACAGCTTTAGAGCAGTACTTC.

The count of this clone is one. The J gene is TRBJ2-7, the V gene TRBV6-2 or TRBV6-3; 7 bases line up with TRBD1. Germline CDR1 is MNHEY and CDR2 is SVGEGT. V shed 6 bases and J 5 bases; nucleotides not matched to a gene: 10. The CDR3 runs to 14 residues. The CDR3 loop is CASSPATGVDEQYF. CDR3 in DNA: TGTGCCAGCAGCCCCGCCACAGGGGTCGACGAGCAGTACTTC.

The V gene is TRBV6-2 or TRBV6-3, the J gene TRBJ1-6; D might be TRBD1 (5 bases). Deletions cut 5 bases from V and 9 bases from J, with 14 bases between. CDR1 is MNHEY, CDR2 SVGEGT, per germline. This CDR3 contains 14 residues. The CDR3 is CASSPPPGGSPLHF. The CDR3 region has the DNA TGTGCCAGCAGTCCCCCGCCCGGGGGTTCACCCCTCCACTTT.

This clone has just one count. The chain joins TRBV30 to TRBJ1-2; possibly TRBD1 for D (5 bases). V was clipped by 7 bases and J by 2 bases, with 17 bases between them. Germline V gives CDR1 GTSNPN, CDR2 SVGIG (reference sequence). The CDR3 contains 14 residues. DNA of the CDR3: TGTGCCTTCTACCACCCAGGGCTGAACTATGGCTACACCTTC. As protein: CAFYHPGLNYGYTF.

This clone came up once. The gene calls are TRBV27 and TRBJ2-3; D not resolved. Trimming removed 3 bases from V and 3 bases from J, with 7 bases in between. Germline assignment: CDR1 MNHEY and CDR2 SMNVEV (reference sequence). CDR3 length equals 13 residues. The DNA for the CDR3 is TGTGCCAGCAGTTTGGAACAAACAGATACGCAGTATTTT. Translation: CASSLEQTDTQYF.

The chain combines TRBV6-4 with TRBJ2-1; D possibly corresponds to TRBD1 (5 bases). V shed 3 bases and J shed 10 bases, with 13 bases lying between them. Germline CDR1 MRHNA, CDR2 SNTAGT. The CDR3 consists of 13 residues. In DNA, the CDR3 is TGTGCCAGCAGTGAGCAGACAGCCAGGGAGCAGTTCTTC. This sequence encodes CASSEQTAREQFF.

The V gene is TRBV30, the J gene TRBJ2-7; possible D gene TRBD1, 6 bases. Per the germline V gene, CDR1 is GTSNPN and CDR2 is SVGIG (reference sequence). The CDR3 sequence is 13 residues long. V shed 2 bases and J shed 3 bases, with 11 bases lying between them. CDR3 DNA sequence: TGTGCCTGGAGTCCTACAGGGATCTACGAGCAGTACTTC. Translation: CAWSPTGIYEQYF.

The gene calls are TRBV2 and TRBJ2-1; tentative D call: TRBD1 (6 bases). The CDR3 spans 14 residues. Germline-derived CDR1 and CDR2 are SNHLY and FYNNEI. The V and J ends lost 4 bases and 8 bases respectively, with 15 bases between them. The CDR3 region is CASSVGTPDDEQFF. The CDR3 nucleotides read TGTGCCAGCAGTGTTGGGACACCGGATGATGAGCAGTTCTTC.

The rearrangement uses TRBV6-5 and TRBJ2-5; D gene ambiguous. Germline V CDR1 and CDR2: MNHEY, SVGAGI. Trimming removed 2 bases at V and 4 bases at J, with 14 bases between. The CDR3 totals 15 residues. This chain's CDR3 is CASSYEFRSGETQYF. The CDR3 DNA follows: TGTGCCAGCAGTTACGAATTCCGGTCGGGAGAGACCCAGTACTTC.

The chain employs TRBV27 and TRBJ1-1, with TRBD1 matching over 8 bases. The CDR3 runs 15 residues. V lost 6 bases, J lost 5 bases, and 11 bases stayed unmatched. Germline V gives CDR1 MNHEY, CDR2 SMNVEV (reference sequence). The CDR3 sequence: CASRPMTGVGTEAFF. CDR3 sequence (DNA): TGTGCCAGCAGACCCATGACAGGGGTTGGGACTGAAGCTTTCTTT.

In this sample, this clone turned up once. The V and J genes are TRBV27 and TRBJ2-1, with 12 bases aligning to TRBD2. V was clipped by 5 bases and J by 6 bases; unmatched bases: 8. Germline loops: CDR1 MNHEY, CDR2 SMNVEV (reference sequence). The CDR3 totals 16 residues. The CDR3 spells CASSALTSGGPNEQFF. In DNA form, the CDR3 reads TGTGCCAGCAGTGCCCTGACTAGCGGGGGCCCCAATGAGCAGTTCTTC.

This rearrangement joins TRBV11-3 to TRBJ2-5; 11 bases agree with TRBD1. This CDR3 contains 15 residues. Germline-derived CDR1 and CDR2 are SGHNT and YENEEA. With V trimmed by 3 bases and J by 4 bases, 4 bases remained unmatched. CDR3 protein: CASSLGQGEAETQYF. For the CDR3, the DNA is TGTGCCAGCAGCTTGGGACAGGGGGAGGCAGAGACCCAGTACTTC.

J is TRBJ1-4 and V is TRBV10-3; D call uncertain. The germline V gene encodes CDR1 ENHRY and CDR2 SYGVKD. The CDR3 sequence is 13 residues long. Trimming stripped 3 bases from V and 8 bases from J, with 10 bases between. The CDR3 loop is CAISDSTPEKLFF. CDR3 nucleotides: TGTGCCATCAGTGATTCTACTCCCGAAAAACTGTTTTTT.

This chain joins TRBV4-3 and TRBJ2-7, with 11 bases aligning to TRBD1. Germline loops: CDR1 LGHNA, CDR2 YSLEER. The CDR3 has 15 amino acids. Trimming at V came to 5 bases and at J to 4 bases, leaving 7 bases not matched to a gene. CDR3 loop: CASSERTGGQYEQYF. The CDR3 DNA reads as TGCGCCAGCAGCGAAAGGACAGGGGGCCAGTACGAGCAGTACTTC.

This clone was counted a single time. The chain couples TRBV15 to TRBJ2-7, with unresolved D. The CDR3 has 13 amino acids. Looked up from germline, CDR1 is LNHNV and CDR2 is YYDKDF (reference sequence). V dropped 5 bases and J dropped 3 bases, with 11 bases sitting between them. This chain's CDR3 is CATSGPYNYEQYF. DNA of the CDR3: TGTGCCACCAGCGGCCCTTACAACTACGAGCAGTACTTC.